Shown below are 32 T cell receptor beta chains from a single sample sequenced in a study of graft-versus-host responses after intestinal transplantation. Method: immunoSEQ multiplex PCR; TCRdb's copy keeps in-frame clones and lacks some. The sample yields 30,000 to 45,000 clones, about four fifths seen once. Here the sequenced sample was PBMCs, taken about 1,000 days after transplant. The receptors shown here come from a human patient who received an intestinal transplant, so some T cells may come from the graft donor.

The V call is TRBV30, the J call TRBJ2-3, with 7 bases fitting TRBD1. Per germline, CDR1 GTSNPN and CDR2 SVGIG (reference sequence). CDR3 size: 13 residues. Trimming at V came to 4 bases and at J to 2 bases, leaving 3 bases not matched to a gene. CDR3 loop: CAWTGGTTDTQYF. The CDR3 DNA sequence: TGTGCCTGGACAGGGGGTACCACAGATACGCAGTATTTT.

The CDR3 bases are TGTGCCAGCAGCGTTGACAGGGCTGAGCAGTACTTC. It translates to CASSVDRAEQYF. J is TRBJ2-7 and V is TRBV6-1; 7 positions match TRBD1. The CDR3 totals 12 residues. J was trimmed by 7 bases and V by 6 bases; bases with no gene match: 6. Germline V gives CDR1 MNHNS, CDR2 SASEGT.

The CDR3 sequence is CASSLAQAPNSPLHF. As DNA, the CDR3 is TGTGCCAGCAGCTTAGCGCAGGCCCCTAATTCACCCCTCCACTTT. J is TRBJ1-6 and V is TRBV7-6; no reliable D call. The germline gives CDR1 SGHVS, CDR2 FNYEAQ. The length of the CDR3 is 15 residues. The V end was cut by 0 bases, the J end by 6 bases, with 9 bases between.

In its sample, this clone was seen once. The chain carries TRBV6-1 and TRBJ1-5; D gene ambiguous. CDR1 and CDR2 from the germline V gene are MNHNS and SASEGT. The V and J ends lost 4 bases and 6 bases respectively, with 13 bases between them. The CDR3 totals 14 residues. The CDR3 here is CASSVAGGTQPQHF. In DNA, the CDR3 is TGTGCCAGCAGTGTGGCAGGCGGCACTCAGCCCCAGCATTTT.

This chain connects TRBV10-3 to TRBJ1-5; no clear D. Between the trimmed V and J ends, which lost 3 bases and 0 bases, there was a span of 6 bases. The CDR3 is 14 residues long. Germline assignment: CDR1 ENHRY and CDR2 SYGVKD. The chain's CDR3 is CAISDRDSNQPQHF. CDR3 in DNA: TGTGCCATCAGTGATAGGGATAGCAATCAGCCCCAGCATTTT.

This rearrangement joins TRBV10-1 to TRBJ2-1, with TRBD2 matching over 7 bases. V lost 2 bases and J lost 2; bases outside the gene matches: 0. Germline CDR1 reads WNHNN; CDR2 reads SYGVQD (reference sequence). CDR3 length: 14 amino acids. CDR3 loop: CASSESGAYNEQFF. The CDR3 region has the DNA TGCGCCAGCAGTGAGAGCGGGGCCTACAATGAGCAGTTCTTC.

V gene TRBV6-1 combines with J gene TRBJ2-6, with a possible D match to TRBD2 (6 bases). CDR1 and CDR2 (germline): MNHNS, SASEGT. V lost 3 bases, J lost 0 bases, and 6 bases lay in between. The CDR3 totals 15 residues. CDR3 in DNA: TGTGCCAGCAGTGACGGGGGCTCTGGGGCCAACGTCCTGACTTTC. This gives the protein CASSDGGSGANVLTF.

The rearrangement links TRBV9 to TRBJ1-3; D is perhaps TRBD1 (6 bases). Trimming pared 0 bases from V and 2 bases from J, leaving 9 bases between. Germline CDR1 SGDLS, CDR2 YYNGEE. This CDR3 has 15 residues. CDR3 protein: CASSVGGQAGNTIYF. The DNA for the CDR3 is TGTGCCAGCAGCGTAGGGGGGCAGGCTGGAAACACCATATATTTT.

This clone was seen only once. J is TRBJ2-5 and V is TRBV7-9; weak D call: TRBD1 (5 bases). The germline gives CDR1 SEHNR, CDR2 FQNEAQ (reference sequence). This CDR3 spans 14 amino acids. The V gene lost 5 bases and the J gene lost 1 base, with 11 bases spanning the gap. DNA of the CDR3: TGTGCCAGCAGCCCGGTTGACAGCCAAGAGACCCAGTACTTC. It translates to CASSPVDSQETQYF.

The genes are TRBV7-9 and TRBJ2-1, with D perhaps assigned TRBD1 or TRBD2 (5 bases each). This CDR3 comprises 16 residues. Germline-derived CDR1 and CDR2 are SEHNR and FQNEAQ (reference sequence). Trimming took off 3 bases at V and 1 base at J, with 13 bases between the two ends. DNA for the CDR3: TGTGCCAGCAGCTTGAGCGTGGGGGTATCCTACAATGAGCAGTTCTTC. Amino acids: CASSLSVGVSYNEQFF.

The chain links TRBV4-1 to TRBJ2-4; no firm D call. Germline assignment: CDR1 MGHRA and CDR2 YSYEKL. V was cut by 0 bases and J by 0 bases, with 12 bases left in between. This CDR3 has 17 amino acids. The DNA for the CDR3 is TGCGCCAGCAGCCAAGAGGCGGCAGCAAGAGCCAAAAACATTCAGTACTTC. Its protein product is CASSQEAAARAKNIQYF.

This chain uses TRBV28 with TRBJ1-2; TRBD1 might be the D (5 bases). V was clipped by 5 bases and J by 5 bases, with 9 bases between them. Germline loops: CDR1 MDHEN, CDR2 SYDVKM. The CDR3 runs 12 residues. CDR3 in amino acids: CASSGPGYGYTF. The CDR3, as DNA: TGTGCCAGCAGTGGCCCAGGGTATGGCTACACCTTC.

This clone is classed as medium-sized. The chain couples TRBV28 to TRBJ1-1, with 12 nucleotides matching TRBD1. V was pared by 6 bases and J by 8 bases, with 7 bases of the junction left unmatched. The CDR3 extends over 14 amino acids. The germline CDR1 and CDR2 sequences are MDHEN and SYDVKM. The CDR3 protein is CASRVRDRGLEAFF. Here the CDR3 DNA reads TGTGCCAGCAGAGTCCGGGACAGGGGGCTGGAAGCTTTCTTT.

The chain recombines TRBV28 with TRBJ2-5, with 9 bases identical to TRBD2. Germline V CDR1 and CDR2: MDHEN, SYDVKM. V lost 1 base and J lost 5; bases outside the gene matches: 5. The CDR3 has 15 residues. The CDR3 DNA follows: TGTGCCAGCAGTTTATCTGTAGCGGGAGCTGAGACCCAGTACTTC. Translation gives CASSLSVAGAETQYF.

The V and J genes are TRBV6-6 and TRBJ2-1; D call uncertain. With 0 bases removed from V and 4 bases from J, the gap between germline ends came to 7 bases. The CDR3 contains 14 residues. Germline assignment: CDR1 MNHNY and CDR2 SVGAGI (reference sequence). CDR3 in DNA: TGTGCCAGCAGTTACTCTACAGTTTACAATGAGCAGTTCTTC. It encodes CASSYSTVYNEQFF.

This clone was seen only a few times. The chain carries TRBV18 and TRBJ2-6; no definite D call. The germline V gene has CDR1 KGHSH and CDR2 LQKENI. Trimming removed 2 bases from V and 0 bases from J, with 14 bases in between. The CDR3 has 18 residues. DNA for the CDR3: TGTGCCAGCTCACCATTGTCCACAGACCGCTCTGGGGCCAACGTCCTGACTTTC. Encoded protein: CASSPLSTDRSGANVLTF.

J is TRBJ1-5 and V is TRBV6-1, with D perhaps TRBD1 (5 bases). The V gene's germline CDR1 is MNHNS and CDR2 SASEGT. The CDR3 loop spans 15 amino acids. The V and J ends lost 8 bases and 0 bases respectively, with 14 bases between them. The CDR3 nucleotides are TGTGCCAGCTGGGGGATTCCTTATAGCAATCAGCCCCAGCATTTT. It codes for CASWGIPYSNQPQHF.

The rearrangement uses TRBV28 and TRBJ1-2, with unresolved D. V was pared by 6 bases and J by 2 bases, with 16 bases between. The CDR3 contains 15 residues. The germline V gene has CDR1 MDHEN and CDR2 SYDVKM. CDR3 residues: CASSPQSSGNYGYTF. DNA of the CDR3: TGTGCCAGCAGCCCCCAGTCATCGGGGAACTATGGCTACACCTTC.

CDR3 DNA: TGTGCCAGCAGCGTAGGACCAACCCCCTACGAGCAGTACTTC. Its translation: CASSVGPTPYEQYF. V and J are TRBV9 and TRBJ2-7; D remains ambiguous. Trimming left V 0 bases short and J 2 bases short, with 9 bases between. The CDR3 extends over 14 amino acids. From germline, CDR1 is SGDLS and CDR2 YYNGEE.

As regards this clone: The junction shows a germline mismatch at one end, possibly a read error. V is TRBV2 and J is TRBJ1-5; D ambiguous. Germline CDR1 is SNHLY and CDR2 is FYNNEI. This CDR3 contains 16 residues. CDR3 sequence reads: CVSSTVGGDSNQPQHF. The CDR3 bases are TGTGTCAGCAGCACAGTCGGCGGAGATAGCAATCAGCCCCAGCATTTT.

This clone was found once. The rearrangement links TRBV10-2 to TRBJ2-4, with a tentative D call TRBD1 (6 bases). This CDR3 contains 16 residues. Per the germline V gene, CDR1 is WSHSY and CDR2 is SAAADI. The V and J ends lost 10 bases and 0 bases respectively, with 19 bases between them. The CDR3 region has the DNA TGCGCCACCCCTTACAGGGAGCGGATAGCCAAAAACATTCAGTACTTC. It yields the protein CATPYRERIAKNIQYF.

This sequence joins TRBV7-6 and TRBJ1-5; D is uncertain. V shed 3 bases and J shed 1 base, with 4 bases lying between them. CDR3 length: 13 amino acids. Germline V gene lookup returns CDR1 SGHVS and CDR2 FNYEAQ. This chain's CDR3 is CASSLESNQPQHF. CDR3 nucleotide sequence: TGTGCCAGCAGCTTGGAAAGCAATCAGCCCCAGCATTTT.

For this clone: This specimen includes other DNA sequences encoding the same CDR3. The genes are TRBV9 and TRBJ2-5; TRBD2 agrees at 7 bases. Trimming took 0 bases from V and 5 from J; bases not matched to a gene: 4. The CDR3 consists of 14 residues. Per germline, CDR1 SGDLS and CDR2 YYNGEE. Here the CDR3 reads CASSVGRGGETQYF. The DNA of the CDR3 is TGTGCCAGCAGCGTAGGGCGGGGAGGGGAGACCCAGTACTTC.

This chain joins TRBV4-2 and TRBJ2-5; 8 bases agree with TRBD2. With V trimmed by 1 base and J by 5 bases, 3 bases remained unmatched. Germline CDR1 and CDR2: LGHNA and YNFKEQ. This CDR3 contains 14 residues. CDR3 sequence (DNA): TGTGCCAGCAGCCAAGGGGCGGGGGGTGAGACCCAGTACTTC. This codes for CASSQGAGGETQYF.

J is TRBJ2-7 and V is TRBV6-6; D unclear. The CDR3 is made up of 14 amino acids. Trimming left V 4 bases short and J 1 base short, with 11 bases between. Germline CDR1 MNHNY, CDR2 SVGAGI (reference sequence). For the CDR3, the DNA is TGTGCCAGCAGTTCCTGGACGGGTTCCTACGAGCAGTACTTC. Translated: CASSSWTGSYEQYF.

The chain employs TRBV7-8 and TRBJ2-7; 7 nucleotides line up with TRBD2. CDR3 length: 12 residues. Germline V CDR1 and CDR2: SGHVS, FQNEAQ. With 3 bases clipped from V and 5 bases from J, the junction kept 1 base outside the gene matches. The CDR3 sequence is CASSLAGDEQYF. CDR3 nucleotide sequence: TGTGCCAGCAGCTTGGCGGGAGACGAGCAGTACTTC.

This chain links TRBV2 with TRBJ2-4; no clear D. The germline V and J ends were trimmed by 7 bases and 0 bases, with 16 bases remaining between them. The germline V gene has CDR1 SNHLY and CDR2 FYNNEI. The CDR3 sequence is 16 residues long. CDR3 residues: CASTTPGGLAKNIQYF. CDR3 coding DNA: TGTGCCAGCACAACTCCTGGCGGTCTAGCCAAAAACATTCAGTACTTC.

This clone showed up just a few times. The chain employs TRBV4-1 and TRBJ1-2, with a possible D match to TRBD1 (5 bases). The CDR3 contains 11 residues. Germline CDR1 reads MGHRA; CDR2 reads YSYEKL. V shed 0 bases and J shed 13 bases, with 9 bases lying between them. The CDR3 DNA reads TGCGCCAGCAGCCAAGAGGGGGTAACCACCTTC. Amino acid sequence: CASSQEGVTTF.

J is TRBJ2-2 and V is TRBV19; D is ambiguous. V gave up 1 base and J gave up 1 base, with 7 bases separating them. Germline V gene data show CDR1 as LNHDA and CDR2 as SQIVND (reference sequence). This CDR3 contains 15 residues. This CDR3 reads CASSIVMGNTGELFF. The CDR3 nucleotides are TGTGCCAGTAGTATAGTTATGGGGAACACCGGGGAGCTGTTTTTT.

This clone showed up just once. The chain uses TRBV5-1 and TRBJ2-1; D uncertain. This CDR3 is 15 amino acids long. Germline lookup yields CDR1 SGHRS and CDR2 YFSETQ. V was shortened by 4 bases and J by 0 bases, with 11 bases between the two germline ends. Written as DNA, the CDR3 is TGCGCCAGCAGCCCTTTGGATAGCTCCTACAATGAGCAGTTCTTC. Translation: CASSPLDSSYNEQFF.

The chain has TRBV6-5 and TRBJ1-1; D is unclear. The germline V gene encodes CDR1 MNHEY and CDR2 SVGAGI. The length of the CDR3 is 13 residues. V shed 4 bases and J shed 1 base, with 7 bases lying between them. The CDR3, as DNA: TGTGCCAGCAGTTTAGAAGGGAACACTGAAGCTTTCTTT. It yields the protein CASSLEGNTEAFF.

V is TRBV5-1 and J is TRBJ2-1; perhaps TRBD1 as D (5 bases). The V and J ends lost 0 bases and 6 bases respectively, with 13 bases between them. Germline V gene sequence: CDR1 SGHRS, CDR2 YFSETQ. The CDR3 has 15 amino acids. The CDR3 region has the DNA TGCGCCAGCAGCTTGGCCCGGCAGGGAAGCAATGAGCAGTTCTTC. As protein: CASSLARQGSNEQFF.